This TCR beta chain derives from a study of CD8 T cells in ankylosing spondylitis. Findings and caveats of the study: Significant enrichment of disease-linked clones was reportedly seen in matched ankylosing spondylitis synovial fluid.

This clonotype showed up many times. Its antigen is unidentified. Trimming at V came to 0 bases and at J to 7 bases, leaving 8 bases not matched to a gene. The CDR3 totals 15 residues. Per the germline V gene, CDR1 is DFQATT and CDR2 is SNEGSKA (reference sequence). For TCR beta, libraries came from quantitative 5'-RACE with molecular barcodes. MiXCR, applied by TCRdb to the 5' RACE reads, yields one record per CDR3 protein. The sample has hundreds of thousands of distinct CDR3 sequences; approximately 9% are singletons. This chain links TRBV20-1 with TRBJ2-1, with 8 nucleotides matching TRBD2. Sequencing was carried out using blood, either unsorted or a sorted T cell fraction (not recorded which). The sequence came from a male donor with ankylosing spondylitis or in good health (not recorded which). The CDR3 here is CSAREPRLARNEQFF. The CDR3 coding sequence is TGCAGTGCTAGAGAACCTCGACTAGCGAGGAATGAGCAGTTCTTC.